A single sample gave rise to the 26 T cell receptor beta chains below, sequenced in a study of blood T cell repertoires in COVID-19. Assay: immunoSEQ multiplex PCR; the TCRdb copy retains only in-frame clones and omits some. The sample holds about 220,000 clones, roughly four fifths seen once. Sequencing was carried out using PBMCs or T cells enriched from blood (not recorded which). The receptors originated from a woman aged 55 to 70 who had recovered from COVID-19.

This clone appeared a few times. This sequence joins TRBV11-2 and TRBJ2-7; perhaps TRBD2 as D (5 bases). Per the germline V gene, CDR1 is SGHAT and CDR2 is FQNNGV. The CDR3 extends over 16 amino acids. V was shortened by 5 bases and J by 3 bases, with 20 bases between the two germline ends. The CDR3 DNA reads TGTGCCAGCAGCCCTGGGTGGGGAGTGGGGAACTACGAGCAGTACTTC. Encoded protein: CASSPGWGVGNYEQYF.

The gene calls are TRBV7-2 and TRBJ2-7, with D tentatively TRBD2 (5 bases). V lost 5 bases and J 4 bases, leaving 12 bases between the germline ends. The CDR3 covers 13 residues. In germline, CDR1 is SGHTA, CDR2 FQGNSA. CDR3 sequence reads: CASSKTGSYEQYF. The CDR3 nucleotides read TGTGCCAGCAGCAAGACGGGATCGTACGAGCAGTACTTC.

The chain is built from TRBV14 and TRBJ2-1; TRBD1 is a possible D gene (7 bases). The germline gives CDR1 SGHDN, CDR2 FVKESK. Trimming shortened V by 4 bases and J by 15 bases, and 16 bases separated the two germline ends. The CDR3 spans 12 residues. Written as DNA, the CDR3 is TGTGCCAGCAGCCGATCGGGGGACAGTCGGTTCTTC. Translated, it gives CASSRSGDSRFF.

The DNA of the CDR3 is TGTGCCAGCAGCCAAGAGGGGCCTAGGTCCTACAATGAGCAGTTCTTC. Encoded protein: CASSQEGPRSYNEQFF. V gene TRBV14 combines with J gene TRBJ2-1; a weak D match, TRBD1 (5 bases). With 0 bases removed from V and 1 base from J, the gap between germline ends came to 10 bases. The CDR3 is 16 residues long. CDR1 and CDR2 from the germline V gene are SGHDN and FVKESK.

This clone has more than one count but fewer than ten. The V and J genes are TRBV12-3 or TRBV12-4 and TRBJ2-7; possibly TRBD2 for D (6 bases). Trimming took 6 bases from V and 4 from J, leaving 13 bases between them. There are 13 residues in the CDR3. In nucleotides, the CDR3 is TGTGCCAGCAGCCGGGGGAGTAGGTACGAGCAGTACTTC. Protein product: CASSRGSRYEQYF.

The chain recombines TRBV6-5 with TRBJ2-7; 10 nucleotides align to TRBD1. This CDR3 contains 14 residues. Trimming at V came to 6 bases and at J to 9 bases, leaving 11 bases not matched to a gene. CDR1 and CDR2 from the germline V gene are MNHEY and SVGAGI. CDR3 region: CASSRPGTGAVQYF. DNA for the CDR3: TGTGCCAGCAGCCGTCCCGGGACAGGGGCAGTGCAGTACTTC.

This CDR3 is CASSPLRGVTDTQYF. CDR3 coding DNA: TGTGCCAGCAGCCCCCTCAGGGGAGTCACAGATACGCAGTATTTT. The V and J genes are TRBV11-2 and TRBJ2-3; D might be TRBD1 (6 bases). The CDR3 runs to 15 residues. V lost 5 bases and J 2 bases, leaving 14 bases between the germline ends. Germline lookup yields CDR1 SGHAT and CDR2 FQNNGV.

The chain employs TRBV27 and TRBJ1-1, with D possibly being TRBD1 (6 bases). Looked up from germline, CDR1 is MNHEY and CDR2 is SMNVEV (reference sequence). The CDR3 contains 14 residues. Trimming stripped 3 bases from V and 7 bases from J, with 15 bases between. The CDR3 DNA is TGTGCCAGCAGTTTCATGACAGGAGCCTTTGAAGCTTTCTTT. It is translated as CASSFMTGAFEAFF.

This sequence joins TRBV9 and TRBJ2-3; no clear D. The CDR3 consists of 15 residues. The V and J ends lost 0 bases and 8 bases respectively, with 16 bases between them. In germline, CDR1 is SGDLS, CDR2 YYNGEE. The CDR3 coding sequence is TGTGCCAGCAGCGTAGGGAGTACCCGCTCCCCTACGCAGTATTTT. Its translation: CASSVGSTRSPTQYF. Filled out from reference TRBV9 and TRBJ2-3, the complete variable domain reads DSGVTQTPKHLITATGQRVTLRCSPRSGDLSVYWYQQSLDQGLQFLIQYYNGEERAKGNILERFSAQQFPDLHSELNLSSLELGDSALYFCASSVGSTRSPTQYFGPGTRLTVL.

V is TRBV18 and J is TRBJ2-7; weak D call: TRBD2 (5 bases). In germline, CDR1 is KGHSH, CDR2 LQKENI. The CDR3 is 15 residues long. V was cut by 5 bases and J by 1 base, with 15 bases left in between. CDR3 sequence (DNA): TGTGCCAGCTCAGGTCAGGAGGCCCGGTCCTACGAGCAGTACTTC. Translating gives CASSGQEARSYEQYF.

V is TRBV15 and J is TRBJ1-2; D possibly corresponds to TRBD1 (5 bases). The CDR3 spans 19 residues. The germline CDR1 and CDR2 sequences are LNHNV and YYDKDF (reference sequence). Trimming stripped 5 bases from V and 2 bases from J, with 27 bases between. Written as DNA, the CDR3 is TGTGCCACCAGCGGCTGGTCCGCATACCTCAGGGTCCTCAACTATGGCTACACCTTC. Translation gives CATSGWSAYLRVLNYGYTF.

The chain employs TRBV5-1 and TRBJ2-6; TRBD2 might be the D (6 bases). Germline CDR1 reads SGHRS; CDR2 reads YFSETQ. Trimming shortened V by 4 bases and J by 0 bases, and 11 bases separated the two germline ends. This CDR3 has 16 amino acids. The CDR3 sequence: CASSPGLFSGANVLTF. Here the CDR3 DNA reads TGCGCCAGCAGCCCGGGACTGTTCTCTGGGGCCAACGTCCTGACTTTC.

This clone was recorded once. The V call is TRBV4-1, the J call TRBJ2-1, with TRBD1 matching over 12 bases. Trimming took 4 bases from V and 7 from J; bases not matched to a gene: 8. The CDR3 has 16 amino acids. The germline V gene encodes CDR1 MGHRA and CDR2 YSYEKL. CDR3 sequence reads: CASSLYPGQGANEQFF. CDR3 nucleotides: TGCGCCAGCAGCCTTTACCCGGGACAGGGGGCGAATGAGCAGTTCTTC.

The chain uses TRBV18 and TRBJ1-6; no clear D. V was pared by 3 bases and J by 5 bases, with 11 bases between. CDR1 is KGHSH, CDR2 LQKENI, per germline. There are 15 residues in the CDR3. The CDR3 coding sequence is TGTGCCAGCTCACCCCGGGAAGTAAATAATTCACCCCTCCACTTT. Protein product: CASSPREVNNSPLHF.

The CDR3 protein is CASSVAGGGSPLHF. CDR3 nucleotide sequence: TGTGCCAGCAGCGTAGCGGGAGGAGGGTCACCCCTCCACTTT. The chain employs TRBV9 and TRBJ1-6; D is undetermined. In germline, CDR1 is SGDLS, CDR2 YYNGEE. The CDR3 contains 14 residues. The germline V and J ends were trimmed by 0 bases and 10 bases, with 11 bases remaining between them.

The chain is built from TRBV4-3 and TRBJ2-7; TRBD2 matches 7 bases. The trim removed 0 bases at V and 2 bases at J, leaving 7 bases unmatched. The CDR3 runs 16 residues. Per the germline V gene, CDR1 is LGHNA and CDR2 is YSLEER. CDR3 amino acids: CASSQDAAGDPYEQYF. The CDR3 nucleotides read TGCGCCAGCAGCCAAGATGCGGCGGGGGACCCCTACGAGCAGTACTTC.

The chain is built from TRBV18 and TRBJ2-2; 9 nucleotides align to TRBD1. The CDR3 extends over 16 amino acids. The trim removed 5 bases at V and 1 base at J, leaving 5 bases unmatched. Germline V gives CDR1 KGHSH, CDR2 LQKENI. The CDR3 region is CASSSLGQGNTGELFF. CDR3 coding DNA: TGTGCCAGCTCAAGTTTGGGACAGGGGAACACCGGGGAGCTGTTTTTT.

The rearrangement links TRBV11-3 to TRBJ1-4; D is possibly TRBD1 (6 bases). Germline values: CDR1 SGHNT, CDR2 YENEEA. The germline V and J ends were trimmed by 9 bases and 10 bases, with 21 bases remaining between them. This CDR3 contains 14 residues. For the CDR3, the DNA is TGTGCCAGGTGTGGGGGGGCGACAAGTGGAAAACTGTTTTTT. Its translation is CARCGGATSGKLFF. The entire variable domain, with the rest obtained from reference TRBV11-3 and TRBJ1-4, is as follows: EAGVVQSPRYKIIEKKQPVAFWCNPISGHNTLYWYLQNLGQGPELLIRYENEEAVDDSQLPKDRFSAERLKGVDSTLKIQPAELGDSAVYLCARCGGATSGKLFFGSGTQLSVL.

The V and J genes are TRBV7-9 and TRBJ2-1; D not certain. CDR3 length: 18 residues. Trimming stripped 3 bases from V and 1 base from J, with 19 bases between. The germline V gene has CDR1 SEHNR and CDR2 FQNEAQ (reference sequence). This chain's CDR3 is CASSFNRGGSFSYNEQFF. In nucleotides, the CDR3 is TGTGCCAGCAGCTTTAACCGAGGCGGCTCGTTTTCCTACAATGAGCAGTTCTTC.

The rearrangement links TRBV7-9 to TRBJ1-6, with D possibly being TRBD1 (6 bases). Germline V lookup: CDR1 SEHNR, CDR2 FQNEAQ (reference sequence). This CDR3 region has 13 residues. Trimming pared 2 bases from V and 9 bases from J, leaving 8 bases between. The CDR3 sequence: CASSLSRGSPLHF. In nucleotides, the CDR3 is TGTGCCAGCAGCTTATCCAGGGGTTCACCCCTCCACTTT.

The CDR3 reads CSVVGQGVNTGELFF. CDR3 nucleotide sequence: TGCAGCGTTGTGGGGCAGGGGGTTAACACCGGGGAGCTGTTTTTT. The rearrangement uses TRBV29-1 and TRBJ2-2; 7 bases fit TRBD1. V lost 4 bases, J lost 2 bases, and 7 bases stayed unmatched. CDR1 SQVTM and CDR2 ANQGSEA come from the germline V gene. CDR3 length equals 15 residues.

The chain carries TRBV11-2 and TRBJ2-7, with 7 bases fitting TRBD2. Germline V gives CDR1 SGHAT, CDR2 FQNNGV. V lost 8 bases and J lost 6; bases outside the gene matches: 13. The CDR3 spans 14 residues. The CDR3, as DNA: TGTGCCAGCTTTGGGGTATGGGGGGGAAGCGAGCAGTACTTC. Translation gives CASFGVWGGSEQYF.

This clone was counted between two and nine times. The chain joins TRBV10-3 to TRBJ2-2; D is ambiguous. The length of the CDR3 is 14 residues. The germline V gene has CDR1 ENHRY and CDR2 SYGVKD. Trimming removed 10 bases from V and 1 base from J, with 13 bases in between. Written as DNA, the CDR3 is TGTGCCACCCCTAAGGAGCAGAACACCGGGGAGCTGTTTTTT. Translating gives CATPKEQNTGELFF.

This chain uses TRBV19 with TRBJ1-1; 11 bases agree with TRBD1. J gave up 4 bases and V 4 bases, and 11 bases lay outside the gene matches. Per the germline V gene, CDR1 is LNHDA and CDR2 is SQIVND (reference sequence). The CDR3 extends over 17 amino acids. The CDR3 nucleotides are TGTGCCAGTAGTACCCCGGACAGGGGGCATGGTGGCACTGAAGCTTTCTTT. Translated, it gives CASSTPDRGHGGTEAFF.

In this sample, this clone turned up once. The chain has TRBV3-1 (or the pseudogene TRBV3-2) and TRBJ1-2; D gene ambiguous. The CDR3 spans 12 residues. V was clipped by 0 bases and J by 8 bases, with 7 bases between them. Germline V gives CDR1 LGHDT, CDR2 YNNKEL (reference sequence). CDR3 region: CASSQDLGGYTF. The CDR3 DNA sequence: TGTGCCAGCAGCCAAGATCTGGGCGGCTACACCTTC.

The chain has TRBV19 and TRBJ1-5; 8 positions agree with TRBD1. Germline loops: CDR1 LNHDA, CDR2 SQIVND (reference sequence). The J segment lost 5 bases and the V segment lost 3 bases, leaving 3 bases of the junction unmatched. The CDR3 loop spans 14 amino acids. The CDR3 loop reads CASSIDRGHQPQHF. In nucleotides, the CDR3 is TGTGCCAGTAGTATCGACAGGGGCCATCAGCCCCAGCATTTT.